A selection of T cell receptor beta chains follows, all from one sample in a study of blood T cell repertoires in COVID-19. Libraries were prepared by immunoSEQ multiplex PCR; TCRdb keeps only in-frame clonotypes and omits some of them. Among about 160,000 clones, 80% were seen once, and the ten largest hold 6%. Sequencing was performed on PBMCs or T cells enriched from blood (not recorded which). Receptor source: a middle-aged man who had recovered from COVID-19. Both conserved end residues are part of each CDR3. The D gene is left open where the match is weak. A row's size may be missing; if present it is once, few, many or a size class.

TRBD1	-	TRBV27	TRBJ1-1	TGTGCCAGCAGTGACCGGGACAGGGGGAGGTATGCTGAAGCTTTCTTT	CASSDRDRGRYAEAFF
TRBD1	-	TRBV6-5	TRBJ2-7	TGTGCCAGCAGTTACCGGGACAGGGGGCCGGGAGAGCAGTACTTC	CASSYRDRGPGEQYF
TRBD2	-	TRBV6-1	TRBJ2-1	TGTGCCAGCAGTGAAGCACGGGGGGACAATGAGCAGTTCTTC	CASSEARGDNEQFF
TRBD2	-	TRBV3-1/TRBV3-2	TRBJ2-1	TGTGCCAGCAGCCAAGTGTACGGGGGGGCTCGAGGTGAGCAGTTCTTC	CASSQVYGGARGEQFF
-	-	TRBV25-1	TRBJ2-3	TGTGCCAGCAGCTCACTCAGGGGTAGCAGCACAGATACGCAGTATTTT	CASSSLRGSSTDTQYF
-	-	TRBV25-1	TRBJ1-1	TGTGCCAGCAGTGAATGGAGGCGAGGACGGTGGACTGAAGCTTTCTTT	CASSEWRRGRWTEAFF
-	once	TRBV7-9	TRBJ1-1	TGTGCCAGCAGGGCGAACACTGAAGCTTTCTTT	CASRANTEAFF
-	-	TRBV4-1	TRBJ1-3	TGCGCCAGCAGCCAAGGTCAGGGGAAGGGCGGAAACACCATATATTTT	CASSQGQGKGGNTIYF
TRBD1	-	TRBV5-1	TRBJ1-1	TGCGCCAGCAGCTTTCAGGGGGACACTGAAGCTTTCTTT	CASSFQGDTEAFF
TRBD1	-	TRBV3-1/TRBV3-2	TRBJ1-4	TGTGCCAGCAGCCAGAAGACAGGGACGTTTGAAAAACTGTTTTTT	CASSQKTGTFEKLFF
TRBD1	-	TRBV19	TRBJ1-1	TGTGCCAGTACTCGACAGGGAACCCGTATGAACACTGAAGCTTTCTTT	CASTRQGTRMNTEAFF
-	-	TRBV7-9	TRBJ1-1	TGTGCCAGCAGCCCCGGGGGAACTGAAGCTTTCTTT	CASSPGGTEAFF
-	few	TRBV19	TRBJ1-5	TGTGCCAGTAGCCCCCCCGTAGCTTCGAATCAGCCCCAGCATTTT	CASSPPVASNQPQHF
-	-	TRBV19	TRBJ1-1	TGTGCCAGTATCCCGGGACAAGGGGCGAACACTGAAGCTTTCTTT	CASIPGQGANTEAFF
TRBD2	-	TRBV19	TRBJ2-2	TGTGCCAGTAGTATAACCGGGGGTTTTTCGGGGACTAAAGACACCGGGGAGCTGTTTTTT	CASSITGGFSGTKDTGELFF
TRBD2	-	TRBV19	TRBJ2-5	TGTGCCAGTACAGTGCGGCGGGGGGGCCAAGAGACCCAGTACTTC	CASTVRRGGQETQYF
-	-	TRBV5-1	TRBJ2-2	TGCGCCAGCAGCTTGGAGTATAGCGTTACCGGGGAGCTGTTTTTT	CASSLEYSVTGELFF
TRBD1	-	TRBV27	TRBJ1-1	TGTGCCAGCAGTAGGGACAGGGGACCGGCGTGGGCTTTCTTT	CASSRDRGPAWAFF
TRBD1	-	TRBV10-3	TRBJ2-3	TGTGCCATCAGCCAGACAGGGGATAGCGCAGATACGCAGTATTTT	CAISQTGDSADTQYF
TRBD1	few	TRBV30	TRBJ1-1	TGTGCCTGGAACAGCAGGGGGCAGAGGGCGAACGCTGAAGCTTTCTTT	CAWNSRGQRANAEAFF
-	-	TRBV6-5	TRBJ1-2	TGTGCCAGCAAAGCGCCGGTCTATGGCTACACCTTC	CASKAPVYGYTF
TRBD1	-	TRBV11-2	TRBJ1-1	TGTGCCAGCAGCTTCGGTGGACAGGGCCGTGAAGCTTTCTTT	CASSFGGQGREAFF
TRBD1	few	TRBV10-2	TRBJ1-5	TGCGCCAGCTCGGGACAGTCCCCCCTATATAGCAATCAGCCCCAGCATTTT	CASSGQSPLYSNQPQHF
-	few	TRBV5-4	TRBJ1-1	TGTGCCAGCAGCCCGGGTGGTCGGCGGACTATGAACACTGAAGCTTTCTTT	CASSPGGRRTMNTEAFF
TRBD2	-	TRBV11-3	TRBJ2-5	TGTGCCAGCAGCTTAGGAGTTGAGACTAGCCTTCAAGAGACCCAGTACTTC	CASSLGVETSLQETQYF
TRBD1	few	TRBV6-2/TRBV6-3	TRBJ1-2	TGTGCCAGCAGTTACACCGGGACAGGGTATGGCTACACCTTC	CASSYTGTGYGYTF
-	-	TRBV21-1	TRBJ2-7	TGTGCCAGCAGCTATGGAGGCGTCCCCTACGAGCAGTACTTC	CASSYGGVPYEQYF
-	-	TRBV3-1/TRBV3-2	TRBJ1-2	TGTGCCAGCAGCCAAGTTGAAGCAAGTGGCTACACCTTC	CASSQVEASGYTF
-	-	TRBV5-8	TRBJ1-3	TGTGCCAGCAGCTTGACACAGTTGAGCTCTGGAAACACCATATATTTT	CASSLTQLSSGNTIYF
-	-	TRBV5-1	TRBJ2-5	TGCGCCAGCAGCTTGGGAGCTAGCCGCCAAGAGACCCAGTACTTC	CASSLGASRQETQYF
-	many	TRBV6-5	TRBJ1-5	TGTGCCAGCAGTTACTCGCGGTACGGCAATCAGCCCCAGCATTTT	CASSYSRYGNQPQHF
TRBD1	-	TRBV2	TRBJ1-2	TGTGCCAGCAGTTCCCCACAGGGGACTCTCTATGGCTACACCTTC	CASSSPQGTLYGYTF
-	-	TRBV3-1/TRBV3-2	TRBJ1-2	TGTGCCAGCAGCCAAGAACACCAGGGAAGATACTATGGCTACACCTTC	CASSQEHQGRYYGYTF
-	few	TRBV4-1	TRBJ1-1	TGCGCCAGCAGCCAAGGACAATTCCCTGAAGCTTTCTTT	CASSQGQFPEAFF
-	medium-sized	TRBV5-1	TRBJ2-6	TGCGCCAGCCACCCAGGGGTCACTGGGGCCAACGTCCTGACTTTC	CASHPGVTGANVLTF
-	-	TRBV11-2	TRBJ2-2	TGTGCCAGCAGCTTCGGGAAAACCGGGGAGCTGTTTTTT	CASSFGKTGELFF
-	few	TRBV2	TRBJ1-3	TGTGCCAGCAGCCACCCACAAGGAGCTGGAAACACCATATATTTT	CASSHPQGAGNTIYF
TRBD1	-	TRBV5-4	TRBJ1-2	TGTGCCAGCAGCTTGCCAGGGGGGTCTAACTATGGCTACACCTTC	CASSLPGGSNYGYTF
-	-	TRBV10-2	TRBJ1-1	TGCGCCAGCAGTGGAAGAGGGTTAGACACTGAAGCTTTCTTT	CASSGRGLDTEAFF
-	-	TRBV7-3	TRBJ1-1	TGTGCCAGCAGCTTATCCGGGAACACTGAAGCTTTCTTT	CASSLSGNTEAFF
TRBD2	few	TRBV20-1	TRBJ2-5	TGCAGTGCTAGTCTGGGCGGGGGAGGAGAGACCCAGTACTTC	CSASLGGGGETQYF
-	-	TRBV9	TRBJ1-1	TGTGCCAGCAGCGTAGGTGGGGGCTGGAAGGGGACTGAAGCTTTCTTT	CASSVGGGWKGTEAFF
TRBD2	-	TRBV5-3	TRBJ2-3	TGTGCCACCCCAACGGGCGGGGGGGCCAGAGATACGCAGTATTTT	CATPTGGGARDTQYF
-	-	TRBV5-1	TRBJ2-3	TGCGCCAGCAGCCCCCTAGGAAGGGGTCCAGATACGCAGTATTTT	CASSPLGRGPDTQYF
-	-	TRBV2	TRBJ1-1	TGTGCCAGCAGTGATAGGGGGGGCGGTGGGCTGAACACTGAAGCTTTCTTT	CASSDRGGGGLNTEAFF
TRBD1	few	TRBV6-5	TRBJ2-7	TGTGCCAGCAGACCACTTCGGACAGGGTCCTACGAGCAGTACTTC	CASRPLRTGSYEQYF
-	-	TRBV10-1	TRBJ2-5	TGCGCCAGCAGCTCAGGGGTTGGGGAGACCCAGTACTTC	CASSSGVGETQYF
-	-	TRBV6-5	TRBJ1-4	TGTGCCGCGACGGATGGGGCAGGTGAAAAACTGTTTTTT	CAATDGAGEKLFF
-	-	TRBV6-6	TRBJ2-3	TGTGCCAGCAGTTACCGCAGGGGGGTAGATACGCAGTATTTT	CASSYRRGVDTQYF
TRBD2	-	TRBV5-4	TRBJ2-3	TGTGCCAGCAGCTTGGTAGGCGGGGGGCCTAGCACAGATACGCAGTATTTT	CASSLVGGGPSTDTQYF
-	few	TRBV19	TRBJ1-4	TGTGCCAGTTTCCCTAGTCTCCTCGCAACTAATGAAAAACTGTTTTTT	CASFPSLLATNEKLFF
TRBD2	-	TRBV11-3	TRBJ2-5	TGTGCCAGCAGCTCCGGACGCGGGGGGAGTGAAGAGACCCAGTACTTC	CASSSGRGGSEETQYF
TRBD2	-	TRBV11-2	TRBJ2-2	TGTGCCAGCAGCTTCGCTAGCGGGGGGGCGGGCACCGGGGAGCTGTTTTTT	CASSFASGGAGTGELFF
-	-	TRBV2	TRBJ2-2	TGTGCCAGCAGTGAAACTCCCACTCCCGACACCGGGGAGCTGTTTTTT	CASSETPTPDTGELFF
-	-	TRBV29-1	TRBJ1-3	TGCAGCGCCTCGACCCCAGACTACTCTGGAAACACCATATATTTT	CSASTPDYSGNTIYF
-	-	TRBV6-5	TRBJ1-5	TGTGCCACCTCGCCGGGCAGGGTCAGTCAGCCCCAGCATTTT	CATSPGRVSQPQHF
-	-	TRBV10-2	TRBJ1-2	TGCGCCAGCAGTGAGTCAGCGGGGCTCCCTAACTATGGCTACACCTTC	CASSESAGLPNYGYTF
-	-	TRBV6-5	TRBJ1-2	TGTGCCACCCGGTCGACAGGAACAATCTATGGCTACACCTTC	CATRSTGTIYGYTF
TRBD1	-	TRBV2	TRBJ1-2	TGTGCCAGCAGTCGACAGGGAGAGAGTGGCTACACCTTC	CASSRQGESGYTF
-	-	TRBV5-1	TRBJ1-5	TGCGCCAGCAGCTTGGAGGGGGATAGCAATCAGCCCCAGCATTTT	CASSLEGDSNQPQHF